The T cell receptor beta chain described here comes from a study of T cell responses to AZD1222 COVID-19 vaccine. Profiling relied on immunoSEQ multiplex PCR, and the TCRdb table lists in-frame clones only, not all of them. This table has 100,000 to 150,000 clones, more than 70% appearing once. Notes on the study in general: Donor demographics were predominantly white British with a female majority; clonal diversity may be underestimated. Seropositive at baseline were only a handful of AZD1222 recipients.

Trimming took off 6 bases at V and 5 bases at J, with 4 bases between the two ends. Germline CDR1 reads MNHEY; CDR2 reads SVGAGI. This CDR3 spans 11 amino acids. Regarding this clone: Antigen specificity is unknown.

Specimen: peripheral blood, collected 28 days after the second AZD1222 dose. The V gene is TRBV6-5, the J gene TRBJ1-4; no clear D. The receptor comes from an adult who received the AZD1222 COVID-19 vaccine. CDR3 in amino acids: CASRMNEKLFF. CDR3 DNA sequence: TGTGCCAGCAGAATGAATGAAAAACTGTTTTTT.